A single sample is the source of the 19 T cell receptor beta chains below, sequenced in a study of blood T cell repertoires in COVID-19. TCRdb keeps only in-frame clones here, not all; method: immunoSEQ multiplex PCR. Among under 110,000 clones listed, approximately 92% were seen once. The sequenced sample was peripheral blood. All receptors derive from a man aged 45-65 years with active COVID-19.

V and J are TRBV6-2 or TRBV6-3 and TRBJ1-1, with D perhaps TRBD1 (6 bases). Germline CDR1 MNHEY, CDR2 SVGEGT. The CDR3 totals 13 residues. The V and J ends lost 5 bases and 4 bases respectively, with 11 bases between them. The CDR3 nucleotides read TGTGCCAGCAGTAATCAGGGGAGCACTGAAGCTTTCTTT. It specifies CASSNQGSTEAFF.

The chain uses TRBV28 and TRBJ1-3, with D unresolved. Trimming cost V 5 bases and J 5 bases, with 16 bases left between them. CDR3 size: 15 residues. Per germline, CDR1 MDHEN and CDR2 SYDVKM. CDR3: CASSADPGDRNTIYF. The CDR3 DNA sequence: TGTGCCAGCAGTGCGGACCCGGGAGACAGAAACACCATATATTTT.

DNA of the CDR3: TGTGCCAGCAGTTTGTCCGAGCGGGTCTACGAGCAGTACTTC. Translated, it gives CASSLSERVYEQYF. This chain connects TRBV28 to TRBJ2-7, with a tentative D call TRBD2 (6 bases). Germline V lookup: CDR1 MDHEN, CDR2 SYDVKM. The CDR3 is 14 amino acids. Trimming stripped 3 bases from V and 3 bases from J, with 12 bases between.

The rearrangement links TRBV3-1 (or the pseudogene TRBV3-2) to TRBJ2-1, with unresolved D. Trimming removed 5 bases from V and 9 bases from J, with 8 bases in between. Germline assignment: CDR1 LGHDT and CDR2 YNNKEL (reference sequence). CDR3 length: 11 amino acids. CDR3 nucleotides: TGTGCCAGCAGCGGAGAGGTTGAGCAGTTCTTC. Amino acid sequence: CASSGEVEQFF.

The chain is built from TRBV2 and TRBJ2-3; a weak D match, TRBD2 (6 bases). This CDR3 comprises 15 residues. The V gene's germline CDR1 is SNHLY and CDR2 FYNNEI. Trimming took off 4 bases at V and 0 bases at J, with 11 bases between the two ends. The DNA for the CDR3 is TGTGCCAGCAGTGTAGGAGGGCCTAGCACAGATACGCAGTATTTT. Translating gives CASSVGGPSTDTQYF. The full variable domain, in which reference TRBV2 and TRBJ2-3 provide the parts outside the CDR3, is EPEVTQTPSHQVTQMGQEVILRCVPISNHLYFYWYRQILGQKVEFLVSFYNNEISEKSEIFDDQFSVERPDGSNFTLKIRSTKLEDSAMYFCASSVGGPSTDTQYFGPGTRLTVL.

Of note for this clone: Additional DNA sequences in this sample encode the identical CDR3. CDR3 sequence reads: CASSLRTSGTYEQYF. CDR3 coding DNA: TGTGCCAGCAGTTTAAGGACTAGCGGGACCTACGAGCAGTACTTC. The V call is TRBV27, the J call TRBJ2-7, with TRBD2 matching 12 bases. CDR1 is MNHEY and CDR2 is SMNVEV in the germline V gene (reference sequence). The CDR3 has 15 residues. V dropped 2 bases and J dropped 2; count of bases not matched to a gene: 1.

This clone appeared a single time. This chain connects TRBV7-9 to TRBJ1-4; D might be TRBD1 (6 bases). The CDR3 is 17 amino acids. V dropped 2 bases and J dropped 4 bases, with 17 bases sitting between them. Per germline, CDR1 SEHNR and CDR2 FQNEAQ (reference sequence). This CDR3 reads CASSLSRGGAVNEKLFF. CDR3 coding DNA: TGTGCCAGCAGCTTATCGAGAGGGGGTGCCGTTAATGAAAAACTGTTTTTT. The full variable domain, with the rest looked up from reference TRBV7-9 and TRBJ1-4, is DTGVSQNPRHKITKRGQNVTFRCDPISEHNRLYWYRQTLGQGPEFLTYFQNEAQLEKSRLLSDRFSAERPKGSFSTLEIQRTEQGDSAMYLCASSLSRGGAVNEKLFFGSGTQLSVL.

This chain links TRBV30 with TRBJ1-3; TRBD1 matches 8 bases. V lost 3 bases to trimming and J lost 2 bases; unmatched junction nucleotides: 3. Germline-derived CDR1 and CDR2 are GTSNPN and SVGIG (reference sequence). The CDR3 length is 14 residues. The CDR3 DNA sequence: TGTGCCTGGAGCCTGACAGGGGCTGGAAACACCATATATTTT. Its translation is CAWSLTGAGNTIYF.

Here the CDR3 reads CASSRTRPSGSNNEQFF. The CDR3 DNA sequence: TGTGCCAGCAGTCGAACCCGACCTAGCGGGTCTAACAATGAGCAGTTCTTC. The gene calls are TRBV28 and TRBJ2-1; 8 positions match TRBD2. This CDR3 has 17 amino acids. Germline CDR1 MDHEN, CDR2 SYDVKM. Unmatched junction bases numbered 14, after V lost 5 bases and J lost 5 bases. Looking up the rest from reference TRBV28 and TRBJ2-1 gives the full variable domain: DVKVTQSSRYLVKRTGEKVFLECVQDMDHENMFWYRQDPGLGLRLIYFSYDVKMKEKGDIPEGYSVSREKKERFSLILESASTNQTSMYLCASSRTRPSGSNNEQFFGPGTRLTVL.

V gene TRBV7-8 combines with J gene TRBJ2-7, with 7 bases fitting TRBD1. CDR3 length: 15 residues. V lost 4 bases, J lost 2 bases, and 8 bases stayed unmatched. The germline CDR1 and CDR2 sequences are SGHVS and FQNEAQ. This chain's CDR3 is CASSWRGGQTYEQYF. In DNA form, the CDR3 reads TGTGCCAGCAGCTGGCGAGGGGGACAGACCTACGAGCAGTACTTC.

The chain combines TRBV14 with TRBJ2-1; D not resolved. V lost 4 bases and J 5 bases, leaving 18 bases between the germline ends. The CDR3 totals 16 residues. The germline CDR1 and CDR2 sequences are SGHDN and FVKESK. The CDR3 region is CASSPGGRQINNEQFF. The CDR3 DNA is TGTGCCAGCAGCCCCGGTGGCAGGCAGATAAACAATGAGCAGTTCTTC.

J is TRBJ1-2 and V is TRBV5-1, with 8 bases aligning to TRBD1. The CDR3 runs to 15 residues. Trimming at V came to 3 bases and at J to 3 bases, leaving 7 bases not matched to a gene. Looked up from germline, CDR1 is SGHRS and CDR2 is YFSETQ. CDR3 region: CASSSGQGRDYGYTF. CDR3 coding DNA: TGCGCCAGCAGCTCCGGACAGGGAAGGGACTATGGCTACACCTTC. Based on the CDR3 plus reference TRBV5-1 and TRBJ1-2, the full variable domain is KAGVTQTPRYLIKTRGQQVTLSCSPISGHRSVSWYQQTPGQGLQFLFEYFSETQRNKGNFPGRFSGRQFSNSRSEMNVSTLELGDSALYLCASSSGQGRDYGYTFGSGTRLTVV.

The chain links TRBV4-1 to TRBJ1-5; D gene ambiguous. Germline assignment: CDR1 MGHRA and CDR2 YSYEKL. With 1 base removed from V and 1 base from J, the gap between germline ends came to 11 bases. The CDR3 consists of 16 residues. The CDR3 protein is CASSQAGIWSNQPQHF. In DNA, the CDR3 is TGCGCCAGCAGCCAAGCGGGGATTTGGAGCAATCAGCCCCAGCATTTT.

The CDR3 region is CASSLVASGDTGELFF. The CDR3 coding sequence is TGTGCCAGCAGCTTAGTGGCCAGCGGGGATACCGGGGAGCTGTTTTTT. This chain links TRBV7-2 with TRBJ2-2, with 7 bases matching TRBD2. V trimming: 1 base; J trimming: 5 bases; junction bases outside the gene matches: 7. Germline assignment: CDR1 SGHTA and CDR2 FQGNSA. CDR3 size: 16 residues. The complete variable domain, with remaining parts taken from reference TRBV7-2 and TRBJ2-2, reads GAGVSQSPSNKVTEKGKDVELRCDPISGHTALYWYRQSLGQGLEFLIYFQGNSAPDKSGLPSDRFSAERTGGSVSTLTIQRTQQEDSAVYLCASSLVASGDTGELFFGEGSRLTVL.

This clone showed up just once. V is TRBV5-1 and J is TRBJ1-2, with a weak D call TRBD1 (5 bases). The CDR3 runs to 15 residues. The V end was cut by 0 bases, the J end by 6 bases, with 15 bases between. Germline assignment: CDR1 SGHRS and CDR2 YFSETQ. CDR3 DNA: TGCGCCAGCAGCTTGGACCCGGGGGGACCCCATGGCTACACCTTC. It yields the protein CASSLDPGGPHGYTF. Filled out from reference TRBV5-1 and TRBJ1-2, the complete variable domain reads KAGVTQTPRYLIKTRGQQVTLSCSPISGHRSVSWYQQTPGQGLQFLFEYFSETQRNKGNFPGRFSGRQFSNSRSEMNVSTLELGDSALYLCASSLDPGGPHGYTFGSGTRLTVV.

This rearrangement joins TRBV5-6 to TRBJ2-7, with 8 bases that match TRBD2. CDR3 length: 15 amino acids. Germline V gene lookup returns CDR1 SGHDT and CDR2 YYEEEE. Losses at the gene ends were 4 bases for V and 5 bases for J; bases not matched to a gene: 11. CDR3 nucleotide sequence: TGTGCCAGCAGCATTCGGGGACTAGTCGCCGACGAGCAGTACTTC. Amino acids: CASSIRGLVADEQYF.

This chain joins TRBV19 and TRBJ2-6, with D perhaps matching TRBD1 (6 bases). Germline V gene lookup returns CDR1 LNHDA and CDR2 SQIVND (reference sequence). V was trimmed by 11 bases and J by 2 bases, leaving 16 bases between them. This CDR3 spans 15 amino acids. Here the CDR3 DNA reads TGTGCCTCCCAGGGGTCGGGCCCTGGGGCCAACGTCCTGACTTTC. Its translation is CASQGSGPGANVLTF.

CDR3: CASSPFFDTGELFF. Written as DNA, the CDR3 is TGTGCCAGCAGCCCCTTTTTCGACACCGGGGAGCTGTTTTTT. This chain joins TRBV3-1 (or the pseudogene TRBV3-2) and TRBJ2-2; D uncertain. The CDR3 spans 14 residues. Germline V gene sequence: CDR1 LGHDT, CDR2 YNNKEL (reference sequence). V was shortened by 4 bases and J by 3 bases, with 9 bases between the two germline ends.

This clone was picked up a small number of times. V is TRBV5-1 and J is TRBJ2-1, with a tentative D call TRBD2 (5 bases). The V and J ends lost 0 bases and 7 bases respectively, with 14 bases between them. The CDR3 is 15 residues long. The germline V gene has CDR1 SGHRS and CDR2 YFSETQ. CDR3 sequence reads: CASSLDRGKGNEQFF. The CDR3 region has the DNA TGCGCCAGCAGCTTGGACCGAGGGAAGGGAAATGAGCAGTTCTTC.